Here is one TCR beta chain with its context. This CDR3 comprises 16 residues. Germline lookup yields CDR1 SGHRS and CDR2 YFSETQ. These data come from a study of T cells expressing NK-cell markers. TCRdb processed the 5' RACE reads again and assigns one entry to each CDR3 protein, with no DNA. This table holds 250,000 to 300,000 distinct CDR3 sequences. This chain uses TRBV5-1 with TRBJ1-1; lacking DNA, the TRBD1 call made by TCRdb goes unchecked. The clonotype was recovered from a man between 18 and 35 years old in good health. The specimen sequenced was blood T cells: a sorted CD56 or NKG2C T cell subset, CD4+ or CD8+ T cells, or bulk PBMC T cells (not recorded which). This CDR3 reads CASAPGTGDWDTEAFF. The full variable domain, with the rest looked up from reference TRBV5-1 and TRBJ1-1, is KAGVTQTPRYLIKTRGQQVTLSCSPISGHRSVSWYQQTPGQGLQFLFEYFSETQRNKGNFPGRFSGRQFSNSRSEMNVSTLELGDSALYLCASAPGTGDWDTEAFFGQGTRLTVV.